What follows is one TCR beta chain and its context. As yet, its antigen is unknown. This CDR3 is built from 11 residues. Looked up from germline, CDR1 is MNHNY and CDR2 is SVGAGI (reference sequence). V was cut by 4 bases and J by 7 bases, with 7 bases left in between. This record comes from a study of OX40 agonist ivuxolimab in advanced cancers. Study-wide findings and caveats: With doses of 0.1 to 3.0 mg/kg, CD4+ and CD8+ blood T cells had undergone clonal expansion by week 6.

The table came from immunoSEQ multiplex PCR; TCRdb's copy has only in-frame clones and leaves some out. The sample includes some 35,000 clones, about 78% seen only once; the top ten take approximately 22%. The clonotype originates from an adult with an advanced solid tumor such as melanoma, head and neck, liver or kidney cancer. This rearrangement joins TRBV6-6 to TRBJ1-2; D remains ambiguous. The source material was CD4+ or CD8+ T cells sorted from blood, sampled in a trial of the OX40 agonist ivuxolimab. Here the CDR3 reads CASSWGLGYTF. The CDR3 DNA is TGTGCCAGCAGTTGGGGTCTTGGCTACACCTTC.